This T cell receptor beta chain was sequenced for a study of PD-L1 blockade in urothelial cancer. Study details: Most patients, about 85% of the roughly 30, were males with bladder-origin cancer. Blood was analyzed 3 weeks (second dose) and 6 weeks after treatment start.

Per germline, CDR1 SNHLY and CDR2 FYNNEI. V lost 4 bases to trimming and J lost 12 bases, with 15 bases between them. CDR3 length: 12 residues. Data came from immunoSEQ multiplex PCR; TCRdb stores just in-frame clones and leaves some out. This sample carries about 88,000 clones, about 90% of them seen once, and the ten largest clones take 0.85% to 1%. Time point denoted: pretreatment peripheral blood. Every patient provided from 1 to 8 samples, collected pretreatment and on-treatment. This clone has only one observation. Sample: PBMCs, taken around atezolizumab (anti-PD-L1) treatment. The clonotype originates from a woman aged 80 or over with urothelial cancer. The V call is TRBV2, the J call TRBJ1-2; tentative D call: TRBD1 (5 bases). In DNA form, the CDR3 reads TGTGCCAGCAGTGTAGGGGCATCAAGAAACACCTTC. Protein product: CASSVGASRNTF.